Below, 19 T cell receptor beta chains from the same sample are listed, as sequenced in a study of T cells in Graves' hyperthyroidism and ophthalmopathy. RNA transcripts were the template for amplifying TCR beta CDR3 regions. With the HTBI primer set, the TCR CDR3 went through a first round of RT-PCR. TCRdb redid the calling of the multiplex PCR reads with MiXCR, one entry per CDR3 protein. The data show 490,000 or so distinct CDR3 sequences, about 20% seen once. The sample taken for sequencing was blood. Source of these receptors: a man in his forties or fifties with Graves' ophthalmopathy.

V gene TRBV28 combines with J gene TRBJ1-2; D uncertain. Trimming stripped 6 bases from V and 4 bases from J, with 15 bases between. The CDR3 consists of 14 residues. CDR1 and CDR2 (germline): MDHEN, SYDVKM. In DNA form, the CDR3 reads TGTGCCAGCAGCCCGGCGGGAACGACCTATGGCTACACCTTC. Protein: CASSPAGTTYGYTF.

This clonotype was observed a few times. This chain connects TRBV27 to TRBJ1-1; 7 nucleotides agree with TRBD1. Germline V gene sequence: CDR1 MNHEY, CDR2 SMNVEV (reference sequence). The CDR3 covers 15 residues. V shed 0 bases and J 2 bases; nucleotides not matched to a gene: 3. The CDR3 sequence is CASSLSPGGNTEAFF. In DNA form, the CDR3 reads TGTGCCAGCAGTTTATCCCCAGGGGGAAACACTGAAGCTTTCTTT.

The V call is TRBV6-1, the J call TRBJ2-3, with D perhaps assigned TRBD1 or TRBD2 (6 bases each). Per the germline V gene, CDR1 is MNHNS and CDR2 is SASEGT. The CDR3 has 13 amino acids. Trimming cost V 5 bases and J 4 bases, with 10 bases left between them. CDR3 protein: CASSKGGPDTQYF. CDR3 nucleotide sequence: TGTGCCAGCAGTAAAGGGGGGCCAGATACGCAGTATTTT.

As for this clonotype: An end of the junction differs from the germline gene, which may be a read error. CDR3 region: CSVAPEHHSCEQYF. DNA for the CDR3: TGCAGCGTTGCCCCTGAACACCACTCCTGCGAGCAGTACTTC. The rearrangement links TRBV29-1 to TRBJ2-7, with D uncertain. The germline CDR1 and CDR2 sequences are SQVTM and ANQGSEA. The CDR3 runs to 14 residues.

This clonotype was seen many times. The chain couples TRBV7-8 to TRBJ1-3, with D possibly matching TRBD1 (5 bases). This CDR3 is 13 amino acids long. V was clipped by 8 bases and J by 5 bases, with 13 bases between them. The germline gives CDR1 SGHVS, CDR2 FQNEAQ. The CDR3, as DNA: TGTGCCAGCGGGACCGGATACCGAAACACCATATATTTT. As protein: CASGTGYRNTIYF.

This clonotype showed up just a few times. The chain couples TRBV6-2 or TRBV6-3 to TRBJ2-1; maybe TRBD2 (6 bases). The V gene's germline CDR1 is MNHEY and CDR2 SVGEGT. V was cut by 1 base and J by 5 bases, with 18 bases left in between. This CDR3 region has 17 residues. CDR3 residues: CASSYYMDRRDHNEQFF. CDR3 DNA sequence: TGTGCCAGCAGTTACTATATGGACCGGAGGGACCACAATGAGCAGTTCTTC.

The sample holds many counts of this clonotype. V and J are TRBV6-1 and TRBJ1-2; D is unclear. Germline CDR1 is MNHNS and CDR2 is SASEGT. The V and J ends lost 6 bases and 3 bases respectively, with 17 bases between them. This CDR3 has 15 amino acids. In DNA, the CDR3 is TGTGCCAGCAGGGCCGGGCCGCAGAGGGACTATGGCTACACCTTC. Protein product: CASRAGPQRDYGYTF.

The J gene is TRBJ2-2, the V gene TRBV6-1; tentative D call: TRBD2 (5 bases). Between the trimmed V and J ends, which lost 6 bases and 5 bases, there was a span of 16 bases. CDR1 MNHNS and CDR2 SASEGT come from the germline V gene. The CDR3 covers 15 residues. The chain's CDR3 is CASSKPGLGTGELFF. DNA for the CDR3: TGTGCCAGCAGCAAACCTGGACTCGGAACCGGGGAGCTGTTTTTT.

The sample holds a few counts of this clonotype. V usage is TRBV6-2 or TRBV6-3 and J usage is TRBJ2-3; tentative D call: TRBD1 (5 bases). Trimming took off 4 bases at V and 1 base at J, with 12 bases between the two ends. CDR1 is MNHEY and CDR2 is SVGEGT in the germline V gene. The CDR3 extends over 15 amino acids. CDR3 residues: CASSSPDTRTDTQYF. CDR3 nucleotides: TGTGCCAGCAGTTCTCCGGACACTCGCACAGATACGCAGTATTTT.

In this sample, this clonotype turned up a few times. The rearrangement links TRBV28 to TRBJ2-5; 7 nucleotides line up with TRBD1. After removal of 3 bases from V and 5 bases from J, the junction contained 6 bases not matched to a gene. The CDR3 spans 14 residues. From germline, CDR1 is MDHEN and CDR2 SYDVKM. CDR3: CASSLRQGSETQYF. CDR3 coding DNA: TGTGCCAGCAGTTTGAGACAGGGATCCGAGACCCAGTACTTC.

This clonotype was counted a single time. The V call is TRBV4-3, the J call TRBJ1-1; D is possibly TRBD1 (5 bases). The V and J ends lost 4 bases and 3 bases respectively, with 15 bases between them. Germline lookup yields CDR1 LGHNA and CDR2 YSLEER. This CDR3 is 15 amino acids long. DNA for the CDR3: TGCGCCAGCAGCCCTCTACAAAGGGGCGACACTGAAGCTTTCTTT. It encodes CASSPLQRGDTEAFF.

The CDR3 nucleotides read TGTGCCAGCAGTTTGATAGCCCGCACAGATACGCAGTATTTT. The encoded protein is CASSLIARTDTQYF. The rearrangement links TRBV27 to TRBJ2-3; D gene unclear. The CDR3 is 14 residues long. Trimming took off 3 bases at V and 1 base at J, with 8 bases between the two ends. The germline gives CDR1 MNHEY, CDR2 SMNVEV (reference sequence).

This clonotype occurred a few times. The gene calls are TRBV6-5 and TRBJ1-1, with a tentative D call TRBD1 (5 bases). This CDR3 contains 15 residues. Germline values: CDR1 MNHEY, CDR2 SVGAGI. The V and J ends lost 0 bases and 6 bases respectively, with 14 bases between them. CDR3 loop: CASSYSNNRGAEAFF. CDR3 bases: TGTGCCAGCAGTTACTCGAATAACCGGGGCGCTGAAGCTTTCTTT.

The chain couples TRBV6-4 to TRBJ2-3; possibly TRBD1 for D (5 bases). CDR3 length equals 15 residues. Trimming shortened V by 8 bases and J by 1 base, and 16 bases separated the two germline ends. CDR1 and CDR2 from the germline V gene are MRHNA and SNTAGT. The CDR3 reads CASSQGDFGTDTQYF. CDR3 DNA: TGTGCCAGCTCCCAGGGTGATTTCGGCACAGATACGCAGTATTTT.

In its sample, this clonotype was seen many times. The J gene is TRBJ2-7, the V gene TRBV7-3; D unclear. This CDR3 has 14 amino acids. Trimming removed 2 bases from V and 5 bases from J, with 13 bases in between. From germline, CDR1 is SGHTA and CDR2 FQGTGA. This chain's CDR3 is CASSLGGPSDEQYF. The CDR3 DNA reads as TGTGCCAGCAGCTTAGGTGGGCCGTCGGACGAGCAGTACTTC.

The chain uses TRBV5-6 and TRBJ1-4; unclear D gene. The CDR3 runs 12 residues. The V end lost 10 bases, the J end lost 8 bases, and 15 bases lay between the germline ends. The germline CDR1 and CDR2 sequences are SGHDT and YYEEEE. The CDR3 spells CAGTSLREKLFF. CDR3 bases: TGTGCCGGCACCTCCCTCCGGGAAAAACTGTTTTTT.

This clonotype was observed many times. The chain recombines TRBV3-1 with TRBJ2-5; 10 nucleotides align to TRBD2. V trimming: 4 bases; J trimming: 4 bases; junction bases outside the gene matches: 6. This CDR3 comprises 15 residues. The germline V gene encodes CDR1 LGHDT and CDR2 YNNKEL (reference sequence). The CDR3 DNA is TGTGCCAGCAGCCCCGGGACTAGCGTTTCAGAGACCCAGTACTTC. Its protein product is CASSPGTSVSETQYF.

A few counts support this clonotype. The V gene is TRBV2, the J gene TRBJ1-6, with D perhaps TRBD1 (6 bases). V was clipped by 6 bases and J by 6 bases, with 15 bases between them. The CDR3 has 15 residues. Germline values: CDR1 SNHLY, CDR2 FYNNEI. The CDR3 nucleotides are TGTGCCAGCAGACCCCCCGGGGGCAGTAATTCACCCCTCCACTTT. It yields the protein CASRPPGGSNSPLHF.

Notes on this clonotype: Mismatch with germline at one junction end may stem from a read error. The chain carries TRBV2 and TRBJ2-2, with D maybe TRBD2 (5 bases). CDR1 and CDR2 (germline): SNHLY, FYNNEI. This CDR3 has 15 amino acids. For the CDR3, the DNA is TGTGCCAGCAGTGGGCTCCCCTTAAACACCGGGGAGCTGCTTTTT. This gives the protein CASSGLPLNTGELLF.